This T cell receptor (beta chain) was identified during a study of cytomegalovirus exposure and HLA in healthy donors. Notes on the study in general: A cluster of highly shared sequence variants was likely a sequencing artifact.

A single count supports this clone. What it binds is not known. Researchers ran the PCR with 60 Vbeta and 13 Jbeta primers. The assay was immunoSEQ multiplex PCR, and TCRdb's table has in-frame clones only and misses some. The profile shows roughly 150,000 clones, roughly 82% of them singletons. Per germline, CDR1 SNHLY and CDR2 FYNNEI. The CDR3 covers 11 residues. Trimming left V 3 bases short and J 7 bases short, with 6 bases between. The sequenced sample consisted of PBMCs. This receptor was taken from a girl aged 10-17 years in good health and CMV-seropositive. The rearrangement joins TRBV2 to TRBJ1-2; the D gene is possibly TRBD1 (5 bases). CDR3 in amino acids: CASSDGGGYTF. The CDR3 DNA reads as TGTGCCAGCAGTGACGGGGGTGGCTACACCTTC.